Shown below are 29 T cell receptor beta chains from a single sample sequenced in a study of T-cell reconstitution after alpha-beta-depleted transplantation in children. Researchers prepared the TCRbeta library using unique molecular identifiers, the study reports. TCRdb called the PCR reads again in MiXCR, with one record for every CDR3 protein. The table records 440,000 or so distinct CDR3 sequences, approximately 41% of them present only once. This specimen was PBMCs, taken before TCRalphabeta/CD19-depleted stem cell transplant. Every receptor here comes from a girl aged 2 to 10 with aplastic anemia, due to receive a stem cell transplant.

Here the CDR3 reads CSASPGGTEAFF. The CDR3 nucleotides are TGCAGTGCTAGCCCAGGGGGGACTGAAGCTTTCTTT. This chain joins TRBV20-1 and TRBJ1-1, with TRBD1 matching 7 bases. This CDR3 is built from 12 residues. Trimming took 3 bases from V and 5 from J; bases not matched to a gene: 3. Germline V gene data show CDR1 as DFQATT and CDR2 as SNEGSKA (reference sequence).

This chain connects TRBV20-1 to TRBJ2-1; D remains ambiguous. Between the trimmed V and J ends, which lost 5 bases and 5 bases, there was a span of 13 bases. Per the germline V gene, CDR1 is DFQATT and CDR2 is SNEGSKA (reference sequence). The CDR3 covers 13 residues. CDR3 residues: CSASSGPNNEQFF. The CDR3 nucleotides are TGCAGTGCTTCAAGTGGGCCCAACAATGAGCAGTTCTTC.

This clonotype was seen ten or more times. The CDR3 loop reads CASSRSSGKGGNEQFF. The CDR3 DNA sequence: TGTGCCAGCAGCCGCTCTAGCGGGAAGGGGGGCAATGAGCAGTTCTTC. This chain links TRBV12-3 or TRBV12-4 with TRBJ2-1, with 9 bases fitting TRBD2. V trimming: 6 bases; J trimming: 6 bases; junction bases outside the gene matches: 12. This CDR3 spans 16 amino acids.

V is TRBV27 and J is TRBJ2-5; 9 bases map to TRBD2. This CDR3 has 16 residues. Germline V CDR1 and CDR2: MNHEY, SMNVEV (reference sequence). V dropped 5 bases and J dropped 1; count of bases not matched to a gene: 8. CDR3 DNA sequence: TGTGCCAGCAGTCACCAGGGACTAGCTGCCCAAGAGACCCAGTACTTC. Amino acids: CASSHQGLAAQETQYF.

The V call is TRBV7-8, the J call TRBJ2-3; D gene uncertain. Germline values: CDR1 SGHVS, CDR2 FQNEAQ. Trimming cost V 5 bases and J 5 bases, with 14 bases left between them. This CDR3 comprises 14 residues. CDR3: CASSRRGPGDTQYF. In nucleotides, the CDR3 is TGTGCCAGCAGCCGTCGTGGGCCAGGAGATACGCAGTATTTT.

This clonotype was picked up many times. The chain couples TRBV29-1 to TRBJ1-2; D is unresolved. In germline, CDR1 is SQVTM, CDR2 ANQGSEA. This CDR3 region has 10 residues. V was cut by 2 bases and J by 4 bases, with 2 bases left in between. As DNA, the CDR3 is TGCAGCGTTGAAAGCTATGGCTACACCTTC. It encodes CSVESYGYTF.

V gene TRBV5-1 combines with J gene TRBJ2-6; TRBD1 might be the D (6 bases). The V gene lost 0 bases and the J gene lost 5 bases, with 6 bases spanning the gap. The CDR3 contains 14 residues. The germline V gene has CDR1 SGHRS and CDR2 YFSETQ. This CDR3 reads CASSLGDRANVLTF. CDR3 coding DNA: TGCGCCAGCAGCTTGGGGGACAGGGCCAACGTCCTGACTTTC.

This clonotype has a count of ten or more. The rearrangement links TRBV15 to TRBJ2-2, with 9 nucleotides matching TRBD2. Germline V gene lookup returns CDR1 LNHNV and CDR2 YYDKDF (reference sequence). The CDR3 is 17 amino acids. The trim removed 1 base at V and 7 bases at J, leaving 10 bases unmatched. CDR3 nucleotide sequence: TGTGCCACCAGCAGAGGGACTAGCGCGATCCGGGGCGGGGAGCTGTTTTTT. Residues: CATSRGTSAIRGGELFF.

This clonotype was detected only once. The CDR3 DNA follows: TGCAGCGTTGGCAATCGCCAGGAGCCCCAGCATTTT. Its translation: CSVGNRQEPQHF. This chain links TRBV29-1 with TRBJ1-5, with D hard to call. This CDR3 is built from 12 residues. V was trimmed by 4 bases and J by 8 bases, leaving 12 bases between them. Germline CDR1 reads SQVTM; CDR2 reads ANQGSEA.

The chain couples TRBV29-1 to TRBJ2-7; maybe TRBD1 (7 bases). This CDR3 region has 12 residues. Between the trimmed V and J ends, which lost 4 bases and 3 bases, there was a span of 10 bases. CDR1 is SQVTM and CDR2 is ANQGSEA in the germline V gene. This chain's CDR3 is CSVGQGGYEQYF. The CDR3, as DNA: TGCAGCGTTGGCCAGGGGGGCTACGAGCAGTACTTC.

In DNA, the CDR3 is TGTGCCACCAGCCCCGGACAGGCTAGCACAGATACGCAGTATTTT. It is translated as CATSPGQASTDTQYF. The rearrangement links TRBV12-3 or TRBV12-4 to TRBJ2-3, with 7 positions matching TRBD1. V lost 10 bases to trimming and J lost 0 bases; unmatched junction nucleotides: 10. The CDR3 covers 15 residues.

DNA for the CDR3: TGTGCCAGCAGCCTCCAGCGTGGGGCCAAAAACATTCAGTACTTC. This gives the protein CASSLQRGAKNIQYF. The chain links TRBV7-2 to TRBJ2-4; D gene unclear. Trimming cost V 5 bases and J 1 base, with 12 bases left between them. This CDR3 contains 15 residues. Germline V CDR1 and CDR2: SGHTA, FQGNSA.

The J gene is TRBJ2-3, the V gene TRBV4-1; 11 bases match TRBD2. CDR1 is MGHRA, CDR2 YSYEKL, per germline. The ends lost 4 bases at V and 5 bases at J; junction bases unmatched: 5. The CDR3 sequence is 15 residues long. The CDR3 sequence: CASSPDSGRGDTQYF. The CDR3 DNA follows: TGCGCCAGCAGCCCAGATAGCGGGAGGGGAGATACGCAGTATTTT.

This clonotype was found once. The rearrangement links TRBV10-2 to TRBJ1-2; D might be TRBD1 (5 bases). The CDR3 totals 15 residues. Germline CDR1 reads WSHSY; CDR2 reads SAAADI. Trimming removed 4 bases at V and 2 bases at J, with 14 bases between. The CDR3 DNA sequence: TGCGCCAGCAGTGTGGGCAGGGAGAACAACTATGGCTACACCTTC. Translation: CASSVGRENNYGYTF.

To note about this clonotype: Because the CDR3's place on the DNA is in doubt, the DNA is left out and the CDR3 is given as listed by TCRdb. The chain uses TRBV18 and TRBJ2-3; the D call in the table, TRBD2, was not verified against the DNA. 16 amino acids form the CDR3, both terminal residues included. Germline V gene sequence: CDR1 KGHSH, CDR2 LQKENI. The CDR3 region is CASSPLGTGGTDTQYF.

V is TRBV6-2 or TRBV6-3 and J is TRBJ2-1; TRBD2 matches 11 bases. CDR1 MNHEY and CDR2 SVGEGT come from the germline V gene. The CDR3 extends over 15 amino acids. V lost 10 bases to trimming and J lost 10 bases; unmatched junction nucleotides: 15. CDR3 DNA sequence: TGTGCCACCCTAACCCTTCTAGCGGGGGGCTCAGAGCAGTTCTTC. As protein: CATLTLLAGGSEQFF.

The DNA of the CDR3 is TGTGCCAGCAGGCCAGACGGCCTATCCTACGAGCAGTACTTC. Amino acids: CASRPDGLSYEQYF. This sequence joins TRBV27 and TRBJ2-7; D is uncertain. The germline V gene has CDR1 MNHEY and CDR2 SMNVEV (reference sequence). The CDR3 consists of 14 residues. With 6 bases removed from V and 1 base from J, the gap between germline ends came to 13 bases.

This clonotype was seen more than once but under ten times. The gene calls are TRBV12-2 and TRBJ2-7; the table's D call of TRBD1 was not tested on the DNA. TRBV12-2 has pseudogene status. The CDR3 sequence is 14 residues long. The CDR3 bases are TGTGCAATGCCGTCGGGACAGGGGTTCTACGAGCAGTACTTC. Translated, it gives CAMPSGQGFYEQYF.

The CDR3 DNA sequence: TGTGCCAGCAAGCAGATGGACTTGGCGGAGACCCAGTACTTC. It codes for CASKQMDLAETQYF. The J gene is TRBJ2-5, the V gene TRBV4-2, with D perhaps TRBD2 (5 bases). From germline, CDR1 is LGHNA and CDR2 YNFKEQ. V lost 7 bases, J lost 5 bases, and 17 bases lay in between. The CDR3 sequence is 14 residues long.

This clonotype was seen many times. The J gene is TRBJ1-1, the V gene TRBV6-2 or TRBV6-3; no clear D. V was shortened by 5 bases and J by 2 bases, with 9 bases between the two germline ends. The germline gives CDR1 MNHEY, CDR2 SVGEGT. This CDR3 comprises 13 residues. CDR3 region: CASSGEGNTEAFF. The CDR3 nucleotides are TGTGCCAGCAGTGGCGAAGGAAACACTGAAGCTTTCTTT.

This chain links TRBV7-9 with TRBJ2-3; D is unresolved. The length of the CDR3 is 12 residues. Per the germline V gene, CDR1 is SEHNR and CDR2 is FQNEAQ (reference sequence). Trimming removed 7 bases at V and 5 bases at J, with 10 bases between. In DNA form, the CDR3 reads TGTGCCAGCACCATGCTCGGAGATACGCAGTATTTT. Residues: CASTMLGDTQYF.

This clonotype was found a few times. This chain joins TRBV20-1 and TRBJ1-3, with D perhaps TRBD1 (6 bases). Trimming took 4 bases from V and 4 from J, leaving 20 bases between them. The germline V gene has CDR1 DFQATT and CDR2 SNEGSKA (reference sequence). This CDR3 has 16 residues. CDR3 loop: CSAIRQVGRSGNTIYF. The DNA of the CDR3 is TGCAGTGCTATAAGACAGGTGGGCCGCTCAGGAAACACCATATATTTT.

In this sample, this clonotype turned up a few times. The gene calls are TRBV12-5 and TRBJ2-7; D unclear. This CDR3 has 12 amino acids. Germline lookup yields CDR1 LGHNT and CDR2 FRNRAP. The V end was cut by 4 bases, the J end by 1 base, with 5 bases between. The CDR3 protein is CASGWGSYEQYF. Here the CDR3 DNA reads TGTGCTAGTGGTTGGGGTTCCTACGAGCAGTACTTC.

CDR3 residues: CASSPTSGRAPEQFF. As DNA, the CDR3 is TGCGCCAGCAGCCCCACTAGCGGGAGGGCCCCTGAGCAGTTCTTC. The genes are TRBV5-1 and TRBJ2-1, with 13 nucleotides matching TRBD2. This CDR3 is 15 amino acids long. The germline V gene has CDR1 SGHRS and CDR2 YFSETQ. J was trimmed by 9 bases and V by 4 bases; bases with no gene match: 7.

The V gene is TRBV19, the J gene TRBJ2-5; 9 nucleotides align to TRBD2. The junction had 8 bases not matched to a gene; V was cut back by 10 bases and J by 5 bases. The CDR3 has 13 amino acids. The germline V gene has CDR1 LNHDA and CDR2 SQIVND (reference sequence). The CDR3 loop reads CATSGILKETQYF. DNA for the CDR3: TGTGCCACTAGCGGGATCCTGAAGGAGACCCAGTACTTC.

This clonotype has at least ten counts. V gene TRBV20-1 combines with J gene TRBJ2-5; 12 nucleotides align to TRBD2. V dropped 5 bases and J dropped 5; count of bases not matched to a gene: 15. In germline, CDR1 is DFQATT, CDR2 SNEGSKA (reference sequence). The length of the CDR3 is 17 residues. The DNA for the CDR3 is TGCAGTGCTGCGAGACCCGGGACTAGCGGGTACAGGGAGACCCAGTACTTC. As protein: CSAARPGTSGYRETQYF.

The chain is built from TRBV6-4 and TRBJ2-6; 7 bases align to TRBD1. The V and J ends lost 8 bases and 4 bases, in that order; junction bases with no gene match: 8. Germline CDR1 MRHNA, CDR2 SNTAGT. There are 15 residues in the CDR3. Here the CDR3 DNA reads TGTGCCAGCGGAACAGGGGCGGAGGGGGCCAACGTCCTGACTTTC. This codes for CASGTGAEGANVLTF.

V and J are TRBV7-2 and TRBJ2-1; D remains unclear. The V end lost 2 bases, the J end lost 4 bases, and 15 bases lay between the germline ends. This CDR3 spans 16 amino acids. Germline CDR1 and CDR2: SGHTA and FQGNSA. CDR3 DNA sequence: TGTGCCAGCAGCTTATGGGCCTACGTGGGGTACAATGAGCAGTTCTTC. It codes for CASSLWAYVGYNEQFF.

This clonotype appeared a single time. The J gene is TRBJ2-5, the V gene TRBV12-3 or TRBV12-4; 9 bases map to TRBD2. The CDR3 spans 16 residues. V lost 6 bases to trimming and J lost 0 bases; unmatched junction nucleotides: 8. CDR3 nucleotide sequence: TGTGCCAGCAGCGCACCTAGCGGGAACGACCAAGAGACCCAGTACTTC. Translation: CASSAPSGNDQETQYF.